This paragraph covers one T cell receptor (beta chain) sequence. Its binding antigen is unknown. There are no base qualities to consult, and no much larger clone falls within one base. Whole blood was collected in K2EDTA tubes by collaborating institutions according to the institutions' own protocols. For TCRbeta analysis, collaborator samples were shipped as frozen whole blood, as isolated PBMCs, or as DNA extracted from either sample type. These data come from a study of blood T cell repertoires in COVID-19 (dated by TCRdb to about 2020). Study-level background: Samples covering the acute and convalescent phases of COVID-19 were provided by collaborators in the United States, Italy and Spain. A freely available public database, intended as a resource for researchers studying the immune response to SARS-CoV-2, is where the repertoires were released. Deeply sampled blood TCRbeta repertoires from subjects exposed to, actively infected with, or recovered from COVID-19 were included in the dataset. The prospective study material was composed of cDNA or gDNA derived from T cells, B-cell-depleted T cells, or PBMCs. The sample metadata nearly always contained a de-identified subject ID, COVID-19 status, age in years and sex. Where HLA class I and class II types were available, the types were taken from metadata supplied by the sample provider, not from assay-based typing. Samples came from the ongoing ImmuneRACE study (first 160 participants) plus 1,254 subjects from 6 global collaborators.

Study-level results and caveats: Clinical and demographic metadata were provided uncurated, with the amount varying by source and participant.

The CDR3 starts with the cysteine, ends with the phenylalanine, and has 13 residues. Only the CDR3 portion is preserved as DNA: 39 bases, with reading frame beginning at the first base. The junction carries 11 bases between V and J, which are trimmed by 7 bases and 2 bases respectively. From the germline V gene, CDR1 is ENHRY and CDR2 is SYGVKD. The immunoSEQ Assay, a bias-controlled multiplex PCR, was used to amplify TCRbeta CDR3 regions from genomic DNA. As for the original processing: The number of nucleated cells in each sample was estimated by amplification of reference gene primers within the assay. To quantify the absolute abundance of each unique TCRbeta CDR3 rearrangement, sequence reads were collapsed and filtered. For each sample, productive Simpson clonality was calculated as the square root of Simpson's diversity index across productive rearrangements. The table was pulled from immuneACCESS by TCRdb, which kept in-frame rearrangements only. Such tables lose some clones; where checked, under half of the loss comes from unresolved V genes, and the rest has no known cause. For V, J and clone size, that table is used; D and trimming come from the DNA. This sample holds approximately 100,000 clones; nearly 90% were observed only once. The biggest ten clones account for 6.5% of the sample.

Recombination linked TRBV10-3 to TRBJ1-1; the D gene is unclear. This clonotype originated in an older woman with acute or convalescent COVID-19. The sample consisted of peripheral blood. The CDR3 protein sequence reads: CAITQDPNTEAFF. In nucleotides, the sequence is TGTGCCATCACCCAGGATCCTAACACTGAAGCTTTCTTT.